This TCR beta chain appears in the sequencing data of a study of cytomegalovirus exposure and HLA in healthy donors. This clone was seen just once. Trimming removed 0 bases from V and 7 bases from J, with 19 bases in between. The germline V gene has CDR1 SGHRS and CDR2 YFSETQ. CDR3 length equals 16 residues. This PCR relied on a set of 60 Vbeta primers and 13 Jbeta primers. TCRdb's copy holds only in-frame clones and misses some; the assay was immunoSEQ multiplex PCR. The profile shows 120,000 or so clones, just over 75% of them singletons. Sample: PBMCs. This receptor was obtained from a man aged 25-40 years in good health and CMV-seropositive. The rearrangement links TRBV5-1 to TRBJ2-5, with D tentatively TRBD2 (7 bases). The CDR3 reads CASSLVGGGRPATQYF. The CDR3 DNA sequence: TGCGCCAGCAGCTTGGTCGGCGGGGGCCGTCCGGCGACCCAGTACTTC.